The entry below gives a single T cell receptor (beta chain) sequence along with its context. Its antigen target is currently unknown. Base quality data are lacking; no much larger clone is found one base away. Preparation of the library involved the immunoSEQ multiplex PCR assay. For the multiplex PCR, a mixture combining 60 forward primers for TCR Vbeta segments and 13 reverse primers for TCR Jbeta segments was used. The CDR3 region of rearranged TCR beta genes was amplified from genomic DNA with a multiplex PCR assay. On the Illumina HiSeq System, the amplified TCR beta libraries were sequenced as 87-base-pair reads. On the study's bioinformatics: Across the roughly 670 repertoires, a later analysis counted approximately 75 million unique TCR beta chains, approximately 12 million of which were shared by at least two donors. Raw reads were error-corrected and collapsed into unique sequences with a nearest-neighbor algorithm that merged closely related sequences to remove PCR and sequencing errors. Alignment of CDR3 sequences to IMGT reference sequences was used to assign V, D and J gene segments. For a sequence to be retained, at least a six-nucleotide match to both a V gene segment and a J gene segment was required. Rearrangements were called productive when the CDR3 lacked stop codons and stayed in frame with V and J; all others were non-productive. CDR3 was defined according to IMGT convention as the region running from the second conserved V-encoded cysteine to the conserved J-encoded phenylalanine. In an earlier analysis of approximately 590 of the donors, sequences lacking an unambiguous match to a single V gene segment were excluded. In an earlier analysis of a few hundred of the donors, V segments were called functional above 56.7% productive rearrangements and were called segregating when the between-donor standard deviation exceeded 5%. A statistical classification framework was built for diagnosing cytomegalovirus status from the catalog of TCR beta chain sequences. A later analysis assigned V and J genes by comparing TCR nucleotide sequences with IMGT/GENE-DB human TR gene sequences. In a later analysis, CDR3 sequences and most-parsimonious VDJ recombination scenarios were assigned using the TCRdist pipeline. In a later analysis, each TCR beta chain was defined by its CDR3 amino acid sequence together with its V-gene family, and reads lacking a unique V-gene family were excluded. A later analysis removed 592 highly shared, low-generation-probability nucleotide sequences to deal with suspected cross-contamination and a sequencing artifact. In a later analysis, a clonal expansion index was calculated for each public chain from normalized within-repertoire ranks of inferred template counts. In a later analysis, generation probabilities were computed with a VDJ recombination model fitted to out-of-frame rearrangements, and the resulting probabilities were checked against IGoR. In a later analysis, TCR-TCR, TCR-HLA and TCR-CMV co-occurrence was scored with hypergeometric tests, and a repertoire-size bias correction was applied to TCR pairs. In a later analysis, false discovery rates were estimated by permuting HLA or CMV assignments 20 times. In a later analysis, co-occurring TCRs were grouped using DBSCAN, and TCRdist sequence similarity was added for clustering within HLA-allele-positive subsets. Co-occurrence clustering excluded repertoires with fewer than 30,000 or more than 120,000 public chains, plus five with anomalous nucleotide sharing. Not all clones reach the TCRdb copy of this immuneACCESS table, which keeps in-frame sequences only. Checked studies attribute under half of the gap to unresolved V genes and leave the rest unexplained. From that table come the V and J calls and clone size; the DNA was used to work out D and trimming. This sample holds 150,000 to 200,000 clones; around 83% were observed only once. The ten top clones hold roughly 0.73% of the sample.

The data were taken from a study of cytomegalovirus exposure and HLA in healthy donors (dated by TCRdb to between 2016 and 2019). About the full investigation: An earlier analysis of approximately 640 of the donors reported more than 250 Gb of sequence data and around 110 million unique TCR beta sequences from about 180 million T cells. About 330 gigabases of sequencing data and around 80 million unique TCR sequences made up an early release that covered several hundred HLA-typed donors. Among the roughly 400 genotyped donors, around 81% belonged to the genetic ancestry cluster associated with self-reported Caucasian donors. The aim of the study was to test whether cataloging public T cell receptors could identify signatures of past pathogen exposure. The study profiled the T cell repertoires of hundreds of subjects by immunosequencing and related them to cytomegalovirus serostatus. A separate validation cohort of approximately 130 different subjects was used in addition to the roughly 670-subject first cohort. To predict cytomegalovirus infection status, the study brought together high-throughput TCR immunosequencing, statistical association of individual TCRs with disease status, and machine learning. To study patterns of TCR occurrence, a later analysis re-analyzed previously published TCR beta repertoires from 550 to 800 donors and added high-resolution HLA genotyping. Rather than drawing on any new phenotypic data, the later analysis identified candidate immune exposures from TCR beta sequences and the way those sequences occurred across donors. An earlier analysis of 587 of the donors applied high-throughput TCR beta sequencing to assess whether each TCR beta V gene segment acted as functional or pseudogenic. Donor age, sex, ethnicity and CMV serostatus were compiled together with the repertoire data. In a later genetic analysis, genome-wide SNP genotypes for about 55% of the 666 donors were used, and that subset was treated as a discovery cohort. Every repertoire in the discovery cohort had been generated on one and the same sequencing platform. HLA typing included class I and class II loci at four-digit resolution. The number of typed donors differed by locus: about 620-630 for A, B, C, DRB1 and DQB1; some 540 for DQA1; around 580 for DPA1; and some 450 for DPB1. Four to six DR-DQ haplotypes were handled as single units for association and clustering because linkage in the cohort was strong. Among under 450 genotyped donors of the cohort, an average of about 240,000 unique TCR beta nucleotide sequences were sequenced per donor, roughly a sixth of them non-productive.

The cysteine opens and the phenylalanine closes a CDR3 of 11 amino acids. The read is trimmed to its CDR3 DNA, 33 bases read in frame from base 1. The trim is 2 bases for V and 7 bases for J, with a gap of 6 bases between the germline ends. The germline V gene encodes CDR1 GTSNPN and CDR2 SVGIG (reference sequence). The cohort consisted of 650 to 850 healthy bone marrow donors. Cohort members were all nominally healthy when sampled, although unrecorded immune exposures were likely present. The donor was CMV seronegative and belonged to the group of 352 seronegative cohort members. A peripheral blood sample was provided by each donor, and peripheral blood mononuclear cells were used for TCR beta sequencing. The Qiagen DNeasy Blood Extraction Kit was used to extract genomic DNA from the blood cell samples. Broader findings and caveats from the paper: The cohort was sequenced for TCR beta chains only, and without alpha or paired-chain data the features that could be detected were limited. In both the original and validation cohorts, the classifier was reported to diagnose cytomegalovirus status with high specificity and sensitivity. According to a later analysis, most CMV-associated TCR beta chains appeared to be HLA-restricted, and the HLA associations seemed to be driven largely by CMV exposure. A later analysis associated 16,951 TCR beta sequences with specific HLA alleles at a false discovery rate of 0.05. A further reported finding was that TCR beta sequences accurately predicted the HLA-A and HLA-B alleles for most subjects in the first cohort. According to a later genetic analysis, donors in an Asian-associated ancestry cluster had fewer N-insertions in productive TCRs than the approximately 630-donor mean. Across donors, most TCR sequences were observed very rarely, whereas some public TCRs were present in many individuals. Several of the top co-occurrence clusters appeared to be linked to parvovirus B19, influenza, CMV and Epstein-Barr virus, according to a later analysis. Roughly uniform sequencing depth across donors was assumed in presence/absence analyses, although this assumption may not hold. The authors suggested that the approach could potentially be generalized to other disease states and immunological phenotypes. A cluster of highly shared sequence variants was judged likely to be a technical artifact of the sequencing pipeline. Because the 87-base-pair reads could not distinguish some IMGT-functional V segments, including TRBV6-2 and TRBV6-3, those segments were excluded. In an earlier analysis of more than 500 of the donors, most TCR beta V segments appeared in productive rearrangements about 87% or about 30% of the time, broadly matching IMGT annotations. Because HLA typing was unavailable for some donors at each locus, only the typed subset was used in association tests. In a later genetic analysis, a missense DCLRE1C variant was associated with V-gene and J-gene trimming of TCR beta chains, and the association was replicated in an independent cohort. Assigning TCR associations to individual alleles was difficult when HLA alleles, especially DR and DQ, strongly co-occurred. In a later analysis, HLA-associated TCR beta chains showed more clonal expansion and lower generation probabilities than non-associated chains that were equally common. The study listed 164 TCR beta chains as associated with cytomegalovirus. According to a later analysis, TCR association rates differed among HLA loci, with DRB1 alleles showing the most associated TCRs and HLA-C alleles showing the fewest. Three of the identified cytomegalovirus-associated TCR beta chains were confirmed in vitro to be specific for cytomegalovirus antigens. Linkage disequilibrium might explain the correlated functional status among segregating V segments, but an unknown experimental factor could not be ruled out. Immune exposure information for the cohort was limited to CMV serostatus. Over 15 rarely observed V segments, including chromosome 9 orphons, were excluded from the earlier analysis of just under 600 of the donors because counts were too low.

Here the chain combines TRBV30 and TRBJ1-3; the D gene is not confidently resolved. This TCR was sampled from a woman younger than 30 in good health and CMV-seronegative. The sample consisted of PBMCs. The CDR3 in this case is CAWSSANTIYF. The bases read TGTGCCTGGAGTAGTGCGAACACCATATATTTT.